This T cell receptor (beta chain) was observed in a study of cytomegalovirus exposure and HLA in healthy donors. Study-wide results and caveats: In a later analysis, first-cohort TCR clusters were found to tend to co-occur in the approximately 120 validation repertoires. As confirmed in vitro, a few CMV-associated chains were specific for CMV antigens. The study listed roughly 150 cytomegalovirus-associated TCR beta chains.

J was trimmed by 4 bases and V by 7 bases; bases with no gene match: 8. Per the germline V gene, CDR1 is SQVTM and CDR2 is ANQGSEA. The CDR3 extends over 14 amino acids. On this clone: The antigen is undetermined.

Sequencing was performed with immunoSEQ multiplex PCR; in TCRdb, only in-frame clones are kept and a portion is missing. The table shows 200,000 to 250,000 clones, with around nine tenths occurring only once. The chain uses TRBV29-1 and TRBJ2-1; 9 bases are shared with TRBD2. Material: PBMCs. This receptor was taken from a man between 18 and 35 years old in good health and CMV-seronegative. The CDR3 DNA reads TGCAGCGCAGAATTAGCGGGGGAATACAATGAGCAGTTCTTC. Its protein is CSAELAGEYNEQFF.